This TCR beta chain was obtained from a study of T cell repertoires in ileal Crohn's disease. Eligibility required adulthood, ileal or ileocolonic Crohn's disease and indicated ileocolonic resection. Notes on the study in general: Clonal expansions were more frequent in active smokers than non-smokers at surgery.

Concerning this clone itself: Its target is not known.

The repertoire was sequenced with immunoSEQ multiplex PCR; TCRdb's copy has only in-frame clones and lacks some. Among approximately 29,000 clones listed, around 80% were seen once. The junction had 9 bases not matched to a gene; V was cut back by 3 bases and J by 4 bases. Germline V gives CDR1 SGHAT, CDR2 FQNNGV. The CDR3 consists of 17 residues. The material sequenced was ileal tissue. The receptor comes from an adult with Crohn's disease. The chain combines TRBV11-2 with TRBJ1-3; 10 bases map to TRBD1. CDR3 sequence reads: CASSLGQGKHFGNTIYF. CDR3 nucleotides: TGTGCCAGCAGCTTGGGACAGGGGAAACATTTCGGAAACACCATATATTTT.